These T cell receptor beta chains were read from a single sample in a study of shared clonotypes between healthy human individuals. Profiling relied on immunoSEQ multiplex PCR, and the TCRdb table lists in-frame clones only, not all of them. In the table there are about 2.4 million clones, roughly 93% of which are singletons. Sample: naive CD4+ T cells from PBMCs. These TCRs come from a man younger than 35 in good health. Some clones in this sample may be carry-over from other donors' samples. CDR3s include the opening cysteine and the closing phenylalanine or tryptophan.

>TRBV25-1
CASSAQVNVYF
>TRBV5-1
CASSLLGQGAAGELFF
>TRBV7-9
CASSSIAGTYNEQFF
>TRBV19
CAAAPHGKGGETQYF
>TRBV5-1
CASSLIGGDYGYTF
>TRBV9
CASSVITGELFF
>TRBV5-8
CASSTGYTYNSPLHF
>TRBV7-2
CASSSLAGGPRGQYF
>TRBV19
CASSMFGGSVGQPQHF
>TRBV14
CASSPKPGLAGENGRGNEQFF
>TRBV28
CASIVRGGRDTEAFF
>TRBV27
CASIQSPGQGITGELFF
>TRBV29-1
CSVENPGTGPYEQYF
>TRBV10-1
CASSGGSTDTQYF
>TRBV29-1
CSVETVYTGNTIYF
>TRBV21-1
CASSKGLEPF
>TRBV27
CASNRLAGGSDTQYF
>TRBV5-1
CASSLQGSNTGELFF
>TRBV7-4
CASSPAYYRLAKNIQYF
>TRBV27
CASSSPGGSYEQYF